Reported below is one TCR beta chain. This entry comes from a study of blood T cell repertoires in COVID-19. On the study more broadly: Sites in the United States, Italy and Spain provided acute and convalescent COVID-19 samples. T cells, B-cell-depleted T cells, or PBMCs provided the cDNA or gDNA that served as material.

Assay used: immunoSEQ multiplex PCR; TCRdb lists only in-frame clones, some missing. The sample consists of about 190,000 clones, 89% of them appearing once. CDR1 is SGHRS, CDR2 YFSETQ, per germline. The CDR3 is 18 amino acids. After removal of 7 bases from V and 0 bases from J, the junction contained 16 bases not matched to a gene. The sample consisted of peripheral blood. This chain uses TRBV5-1 with TRBJ2-7, with 10 bases fitting TRBD1. This TCR was recovered from a man aged 35-49 years with acute or convalescent COVID-19. CDR3 in amino acids: CASGPGQGTPPSSYEQYF. Here the CDR3 DNA reads TGCGCCAGCGGTCCGGGACAGGGGACACCGCCGAGCTCCTACGAGCAGTACTTC.